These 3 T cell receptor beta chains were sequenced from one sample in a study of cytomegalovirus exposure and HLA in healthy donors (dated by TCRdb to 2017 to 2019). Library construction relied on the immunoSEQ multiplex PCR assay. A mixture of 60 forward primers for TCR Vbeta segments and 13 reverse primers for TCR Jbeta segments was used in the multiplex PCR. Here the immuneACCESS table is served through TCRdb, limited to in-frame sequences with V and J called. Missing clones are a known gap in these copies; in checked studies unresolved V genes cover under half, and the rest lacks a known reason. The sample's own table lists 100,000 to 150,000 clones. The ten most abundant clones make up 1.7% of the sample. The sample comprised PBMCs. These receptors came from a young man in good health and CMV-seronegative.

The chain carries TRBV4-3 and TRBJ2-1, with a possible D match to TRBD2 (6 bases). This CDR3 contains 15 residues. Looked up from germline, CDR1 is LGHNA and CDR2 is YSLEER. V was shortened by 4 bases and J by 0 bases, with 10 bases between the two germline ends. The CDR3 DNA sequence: TGCGCCAGCAGCCCTGGAGGGGCCTCCTACAATGAGCAGTTCTTC. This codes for CASSPGGASYNEQFF.

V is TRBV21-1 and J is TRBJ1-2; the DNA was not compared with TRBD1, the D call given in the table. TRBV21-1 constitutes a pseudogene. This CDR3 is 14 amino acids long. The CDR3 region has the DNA TGTGCCAGCATCTCCGGGACAGGAAGCTATGGCTACACCTTC. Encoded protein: CASISGTGSYGYTF.

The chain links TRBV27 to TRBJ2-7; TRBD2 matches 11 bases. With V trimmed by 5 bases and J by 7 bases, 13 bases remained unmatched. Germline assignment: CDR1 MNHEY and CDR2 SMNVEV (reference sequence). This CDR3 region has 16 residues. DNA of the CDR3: TGTGCCAGCAGTCCTGGTAGCGGGAGGGCCTCAAGGGAGCAGTACTTC. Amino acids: CASSPGSGRASREQYF.